This T cell receptor beta chain was recovered during a study of identical twins. This clonotype has a handful of counts. TCRdb recomputed calls from the 5' RACE reads with MiXCR, one row per CDR3 protein. This table holds some 730,000 distinct CDR3 sequences, 15% to 20% found once. Trimming cost V 6 bases and J 2 bases, with 16 bases left between them. Per germline, CDR1 SEHNR and CDR2 FQNEAQ (reference sequence). This CDR3 is 16 amino acids long. These data also featured in a second study, about T cells expressing NK-cell markers.

The chain is built from TRBV7-9 and TRBJ2-2; D may be TRBD1 or TRBD2 (5 bases each). The sample comprised PBMCs. This clonotype originated in a woman between 18 and 30 years old in good health. The CDR3 nucleotides read TGTGCCAGCAGGGGATCGGGACGGAGAAACACCGGGGAGCTGTTTTTT. Translating gives CASRGSGRRNTGELFF.